This entry describes one TCR beta chain. The data belong to a study of cytomegalovirus exposure and HLA in healthy donors. Primers for the PCR totalled 60 Vbeta and 13 Jbeta. Produced via immunoSEQ multiplex PCR; TCRdb's table is partial and in-frame only. This sample contains 65,000 to 85,000 clones. The CDR3 totals 13 residues. CDR1 is LGHNA, CDR2 YSLEER, per germline. V was trimmed by 4 bases and J by 5 bases, leaving 9 bases between them. The sample was PBMCs. V gene TRBV4-3 combines with J gene TRBJ1-5; no firm D call. The sequence was collected from a woman aged 25 to 45 in good health and CMV-seronegative. In DNA, the CDR3 is TGCGCCAGCAGCCGGGAGTTGGATCAGCCCCAGCATTTT. Its translation is CASSRELDQPQHF.